The sequence of this TCR beta chain was determined in a study of blood T cell repertoires in COVID-19. Enrolled through a virtual design, the participants were between roughly 18 and 100 years of age and came from fewer than 30 US areas. Clinical histories supplied by participants themselves formed the basis of cohort assignment. The CDR3 covers 14 residues. The trim removed 5 bases at V and 10 bases at J, leaving 5 bases unmatched. Germline CDR1 MNHEY, CDR2 SVGEGT. Repertoires were generated with immunoSEQ multiplex PCR, while TCRdb's copy carries only in-frame clones and drops some. The table has more than 150,000 clones, 80% seen once.

This TCR derives from a man in his 60s who had been exposed to COVID-19. The specimen was PBMCs or T cells enriched from blood (not recorded which). V is TRBV6-2 or TRBV6-3 and J is TRBJ2-4; 13 positions match TRBD2. CDR3 nucleotides: TGTGCCAGCAGTAAGGGACTAGCGGGGACGATTCAGTACTTC. Its translation is CASSKGLAGTIQYF.